The sequence of this T cell receptor (beta chain) was determined in a study of blood T cell repertoires in COVID-19. Across the study: Samples representing acute and convalescent COVID-19 were sourced from the United States, Italy and Spain. PBMCs, B-cell-depleted T cells, or T cells provided the cDNA or gDNA that made up the material.

As originally analysed: Amplification from reference gene primers served as the basis for estimated nucleated cell counts. Method: immunoSEQ multiplex PCR; TCRdb's copy keeps in-frame clones and lacks some. V, J and clone size reflect that table, while D and trimming were determined from the DNA. The sample has more than 200,000 clones; 87% are singletons. Trimming cost V 2 bases and J 2 bases, with 7 bases left between them. There are 13 residues in the CDR3. The germline V gene encodes CDR1 MNHEY and CDR2 SVGAGI. Cohorts were determined from participant-reported clinical history. What was sequenced was PBMCs or T cells enriched from blood (not recorded which). The V call is TRBV6-5, the J call TRBJ2-7; D unclear. The receptor was isolated from a man aged 25 to 45 who had recovered from COVID-19. DNA for the CDR3: TGTGCCAGCAGTTACACAGCAGCCTACGAGCAGTACTTC. Translated, it gives CASSYTAAYEQYF.